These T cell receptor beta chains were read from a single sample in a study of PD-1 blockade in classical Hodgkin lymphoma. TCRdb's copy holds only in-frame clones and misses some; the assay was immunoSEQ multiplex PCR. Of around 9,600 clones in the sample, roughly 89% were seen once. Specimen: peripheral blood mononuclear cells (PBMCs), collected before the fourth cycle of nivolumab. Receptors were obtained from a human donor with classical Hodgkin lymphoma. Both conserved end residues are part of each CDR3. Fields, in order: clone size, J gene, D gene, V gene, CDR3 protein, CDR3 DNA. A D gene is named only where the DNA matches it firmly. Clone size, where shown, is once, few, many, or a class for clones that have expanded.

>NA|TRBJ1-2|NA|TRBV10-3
CAIPGPGGETDGYTF
TGTGCCATCCCTGGCCCCGGCGGGGAGACGGATGGCTACACCTTC
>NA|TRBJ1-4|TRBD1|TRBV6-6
CASSYSGTALNEKLFF
TGTGCCAGCAGTTACTCGGGGACAGCCCTTAATGAAAAACTGTTTTTT
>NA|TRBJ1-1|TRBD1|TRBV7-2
CASTETGSGWNTEAFF
TGTGCCAGCACCGAGACAGGGAGTGGTTGGAACACTGAAGCTTTCTTT
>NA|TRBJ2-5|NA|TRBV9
CASSVGRIQETQYF
TGTGCCAGCAGCGTAGGAAGGATACAAGAGACCCAGTACTTC
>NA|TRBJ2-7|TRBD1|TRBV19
CASSMGDRLAYEQYF
TGTGCCAGTAGTATGGGGGACAGGCTGGCCTACGAGCAGTACTTC
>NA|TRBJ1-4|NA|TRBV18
CASSPFLPQAVTNEKLFF
TGTGCCAGCTCACCTTTCCTGCCCCAGGCGGTTACCAATGAAAAACTGTTTTTT
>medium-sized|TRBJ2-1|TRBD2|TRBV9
CASSVVAGSYNEQFF
TGTGCCAGCAGCGTAGTAGCGGGGAGTTACAATGAGCAGTTCTTC
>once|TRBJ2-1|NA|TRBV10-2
CASSDPTRKSVEQFF
TGCGCCAGCAGTGATCCGACCCGAAAGAGTGTTGAGCAGTTCTTC
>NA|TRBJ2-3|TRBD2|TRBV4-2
CASSQAIAGVSSTDTQYF
TGTGCCAGCAGCCAAGCGATAGCGGGGGTTTCTAGCACAGATACGCAGTATTTT
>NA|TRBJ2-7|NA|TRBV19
CASSPSLTREQYF
TGTGCCAGTAGTCCCTCACTGACGCGGGAGCAGTACTTC
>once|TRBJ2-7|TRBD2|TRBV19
CASSMGPLLAGAFYEQYF
TGTGCCAGTAGTATGGGACCTTTACTAGCGGGGGCGTTCTACGAGCAGTACTTC
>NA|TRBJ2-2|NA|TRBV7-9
CASSLFGSGELFF
TGTGCCAGCAGCTTATTTGGGAGCGGGGAGCTGTTTTTT
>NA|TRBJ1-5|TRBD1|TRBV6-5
CASTHRGSNQPQHF
TGTGCCAGCACCCACAGGGGTAGCAATCAGCCCCAGCATTTT
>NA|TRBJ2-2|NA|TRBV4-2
CASSRDTGELFF
TGTGCCAGCAGCCGAGACACCGGGGAGCTGTTTTTT
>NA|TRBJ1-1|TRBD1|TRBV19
CASSRGTGVSSNTEAFF
TGTGCCAGTAGTCGCGGGACAGGGGTCTCGTCTAACACTGAAGCTTTCTTT
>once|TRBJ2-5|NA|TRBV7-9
CASSFIKRAQGRDKETQYF
TGTGCCAGCAGCTTTATCAAGAGGGCCCAAGGGAGGGACAAAGAGACCCAGTACTTC
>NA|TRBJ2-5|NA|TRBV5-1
CASSWAGGSQETQYF
TGCGCCAGCAGCTGGGCAGGGGGGTCCCAAGAGACCCAGTACTTC
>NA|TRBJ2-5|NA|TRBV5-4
CASSQKDSYQETQYF
TGTGCCAGCAGCCAGAAGGACTCCTACCAAGAGACCCAGTACTTC
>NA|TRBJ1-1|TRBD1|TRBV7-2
CASGTGNTEAFF
TGTGCCAGCGGGACAGGGAACACTGAAGCTTTCTTT
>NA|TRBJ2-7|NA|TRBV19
CASSWRVPSYEQYF
TGTGCCAGTAGTTGGCGGGTACCCTCCTACGAGCAGTACTTC
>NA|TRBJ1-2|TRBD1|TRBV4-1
CASSLVQGKDYGYTF
TGCGCCAGCAGCCTCGTACAGGGGAAGGACTATGGCTACACCTTC
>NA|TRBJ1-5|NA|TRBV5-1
CASSLEGRNQPQHF
TGCGCCAGCAGCTTGGAGGGACGAAATCAGCCCCAGCATTTT